Listed here are 24 T cell receptor beta chains from one sample, sequenced in a study of blood T cell repertoires in COVID-19. Sequencing was performed with immunoSEQ multiplex PCR; in TCRdb, only in-frame clones are kept and a portion is missing. The table includes 160,000 or so clones, about 85% detected once. What was sequenced was peripheral blood. The receptors here all came from a man in his 70s who had recovered from COVID-19.

On this clone: An end of the junction differs from the germline gene, which may be a read error. V gene TRBV6-1 combines with J gene TRBJ2-5; 9 bases match TRBD2. CDR1 and CDR2 (germline): MNHNS, SASEGT. The CDR3 spans 16 residues. Here the CDR3 reads CASSKALAGNQETQYF. The CDR3 nucleotides read TGTGCCAGCAGTAAAGCTCTAGCGGGAAACCAAGAGACCCAGTACTTC.

This chain uses TRBV7-9 with TRBJ1-2; TRBD1 matches at 7 bases. CDR3 length equals 14 residues. CDR1 is SEHNR, CDR2 FQNEAQ, per germline (reference sequence). J lost 2 bases, V lost 5 bases, and 5 bases had no gene match. The CDR3, as DNA: TGTGCCAGCAGCCCAGGACAGGTGAACTATGGCTACACCTTC. Its protein product is CASSPGQVNYGYTF.

The V call is TRBV2, the J call TRBJ1-1; TRBD1 matches at 9 bases. The CDR3 is made up of 14 amino acids. Germline CDR1 and CDR2: SNHLY and FYNNEI. J lost 4 bases, V lost 1 base, and 1 base had no gene match. The CDR3 reads CASSEGGQGTEAFF. The CDR3 nucleotides are TGTGCCAGCAGTGAAGGGGGACAGGGCACTGAAGCTTTCTTT.

The genes are TRBV11-1 and TRBJ2-1; 9 bases map to TRBD2. The CDR3 consists of 13 residues. V trimming: 8 bases; J trimming: 3 bases; junction bases outside the gene matches: 2. Germline CDR1 reads SGHAT; CDR2 reads FQDESV (reference sequence). The CDR3 nucleotides are TGTGCCAGCGGGACTAGCAGCTACAATGAGCAGTTCTTC. This encodes CASGTSSYNEQFF.

CDR3 sequence: CASRRNRRYEQYF. CDR3 DNA: TGTGCCAGCAGAAGGAACAGGCGGTACGAGCAGTACTTC. The chain joins TRBV2 to TRBJ2-7; D perhaps matches TRBD1 (5 bases). V was clipped by 6 bases and J by 4 bases, with 13 bases between them. CDR1 is SNHLY, CDR2 FYNNEI, per germline. CDR3 length: 13 amino acids.

V is TRBV5-8 and J is TRBJ1-6; D is uncertain. V lost 0 bases, J lost 10 bases, and 14 bases lay in between. The CDR3 is 15 residues long. The germline V gene has CDR1 SGHTS and CDR2 YDEGEE. The CDR3 is CASSLDGVLSSPLHF. The CDR3 DNA follows: TGTGCCAGCAGCTTGGACGGGGTGTTGAGCTCACCCCTCCACTTT.

The rearrangement uses TRBV4-3 and TRBJ2-6; 10 bases map to TRBD2. Germline trimming cut 0 bases from V and 0 bases from J; bases unmatched to any gene: 2. The CDR3 runs to 18 residues. Germline V gene sequence: CDR1 LGHNA, CDR2 YSLEER. The CDR3 is CASSQDPSGSSGANVLTF. In nucleotides, the CDR3 is TGCGCCAGCAGCCAAGATCCTAGCGGGAGCTCTGGGGCCAACGTCCTGACTTTC.

This chain links TRBV2 with TRBJ2-7, with a tentative D call TRBD1 (5 bases). CDR1 and CDR2 (germline): SNHLY, FYNNEI. Trimming stripped 7 bases from V and 6 bases from J, with 13 bases between. The CDR3 sequence is 12 residues long. The CDR3 region has the DNA TGTGCCAGCACCAAGGAAGGGGTCGAGCAGTACTTC. This translates into CASTKEGVEQYF. The full variable domain, completed using reference TRBV2 and TRBJ2-7, is EPEVTQTPSHQVTQMGQEVILRCVPISNHLYFYWYRQILGQKVEFLVSFYNNEISEKSEIFDDQFSVERPDGSNFTLKIRSTKLEDSAMYFCASTKEGVEQYFGPGTRLTVT.

The rearrangement uses TRBV24-1 and TRBJ2-7; 14 nucleotides match TRBD2. The CDR3 is 16 residues long. V shed 2 bases, J shed 7 bases, and the junction held 6 bases outside the gene matches. The germline CDR1 and CDR2 sequences are KGHDR and SFDVKD. CDR3: CATSDSGLAGVSEQYF. In DNA form, the CDR3 reads TGTGCCACCAGTGATTCGGGACTAGCGGGAGTATCTGAGCAGTACTTC.

This clone has a handful of counts. The chain combines TRBV7-3 with TRBJ2-2, with TRBD2 matching over 8 bases. Trimming took 1 base from V and 0 from J; bases not matched to a gene: 1. The CDR3 extends over 16 amino acids. Per germline, CDR1 SGHTA and CDR2 FQGTGA. The CDR3 spells CASSLNSGTNTGELFF. The CDR3 nucleotides are TGTGCCAGCAGCTTAAATAGCGGGACGAACACCGGGGAGCTGTTTTTT.

CDR3 sequence (DNA): TGCGCCAGCAGCTCGGGACACCTATACGAGCAGTACTTC. This encodes CASSSGHLYEQYF. The chain employs TRBV5-1 and TRBJ2-7; D perhaps matches TRBD1 (6 bases). Germline V lookup: CDR1 SGHRS, CDR2 YFSETQ. The germline V and J ends were trimmed by 3 bases and 4 bases, with 11 bases remaining between them. This CDR3 has 13 residues.

The chain recombines TRBV19 with TRBJ2-7; D gene ambiguous. V lost 3 bases to trimming and J lost 1 base, with 7 bases between them. Germline CDR1 is LNHDA and CDR2 is SQIVND (reference sequence). CDR3 size: 13 residues. In nucleotides, the CDR3 is TGTGCCAGTAGTATCCAAGAGTCCTACGAGCAGTACTTC. This translates into CASSIQESYEQYF.

The rearrangement joins TRBV6-2 or TRBV6-3 to TRBJ2-7; TRBD2 matches at 16 bases. Trimming at V came to 4 bases and at J to 1 base, leaving 10 bases not matched to a gene. Germline CDR1 reads MNHEY; CDR2 reads SVGEGT. The length of the CDR3 is 19 residues. The CDR3, as DNA: TGTGCCAGCAGTTTCGGGACTAGCGGGAGGGCCATTAGGTCCTACGAGCAGTACTTC. It yields the protein CASSFGTSGRAIRSYEQYF.

This rearrangement joins TRBV3-1 (or the pseudogene TRBV3-2) to TRBJ1-3; D is undetermined. V was shortened by 5 bases and J by 1 base, with 9 bases between the two germline ends. The CDR3 covers 14 residues. The germline V gene has CDR1 LGHDT and CDR2 YNNKEL (reference sequence). CDR3 in DNA: TGTGCCAGCAGCTTTGGGCAGTCTGGAAACACCATATATTTT. Translating gives CASSFGQSGNTIYF.

V usage is TRBV4-3 and J usage is TRBJ2-7; 10 nucleotides align to TRBD2. Germline CDR1 LGHNA, CDR2 YSLEER. After removal of 0 bases from V and 7 bases from J, the junction contained 6 bases not matched to a gene. This CDR3 is 15 amino acids long. The CDR3 loop reads CASSQDSGRIGEQYF. The CDR3 DNA sequence: TGCGCCAGCAGCCAAGATAGCGGGAGGATAGGTGAGCAGTACTTC.

The chain is built from TRBV6-5 and TRBJ2-3; D gene unclear. Trimming removed 8 bases at V and 0 bases at J, with 9 bases between. Germline assignment: CDR1 MNHEY and CDR2 SVGAGI. The CDR3 sequence is 13 residues long. The CDR3 DNA follows: TGTGCCAGCCGTTCTCCTAGCACAGATACGCAGTATTTT. Protein sequence: CASRSPSTDTQYF.

As DNA, the CDR3 is TGTGCCAGCAGTTACGGCGGGAGTTTCGATGAGCAGTTCTTC. It yields the protein CASSYGGSFDEQFF. V usage is TRBV6-2 or TRBV6-3 and J usage is TRBJ2-1; the match to TRBD2 covers 7 bases. CDR1 and CDR2 (germline): MNHEY, SVGEGT. This CDR3 has 14 amino acids. Germline trimming cut 2 bases from V and 8 bases from J; bases unmatched to any gene: 6.

The chain joins TRBV27 to TRBJ2-3, with a tentative D call TRBD1 (5 bases). The CDR3 sequence is 15 residues long. Germline V gives CDR1 MNHEY, CDR2 SMNVEV (reference sequence). V lost 2 bases and J 7 bases, leaving 16 bases between the germline ends. This CDR3 is CASSLGNGRAHTQYF. The CDR3 bases are TGTGCCAGCAGTTTAGGAAACGGCAGGGCCCATACGCAGTATTTT.

The genes are TRBV13 and TRBJ2-7; TRBD1 matches 7 bases. The J segment lost 2 bases and the V segment lost 2 bases, leaving 6 bases of the junction unmatched. The CDR3 consists of 15 residues. Looked up from germline, CDR1 is PRHDT and CDR2 is FYEKMQ (reference sequence). This chain's CDR3 is CASSLTGTETYEQYF. In nucleotides, the CDR3 is TGTGCCAGCAGCTTAACCGGGACAGAAACCTACGAGCAGTACTTC. The full variable domain, in which reference TRBV13 and TRBJ2-7 provide the parts outside the CDR3, is AAGVIQSPRHLIKEKRETATLKCYPIPRHDTVYWYQQGPGQDPQFLISFYEKMQSDKGSIPDRFSAQQFSDYHSELNMSSLELGDSALYFCASSLTGTETYEQYFGPGTRLTVT.

V gene TRBV21-1 combines with J gene TRBJ2-3; the listed D gene, TRBD1, was not tested against the DNA. TRBV21-1 is a pseudogene locus. The CDR3 has 16 residues. The CDR3 here is CASSKAPQGATDTQYF. CDR3 DNA sequence: TGTGCCAGCAGCAAAGCGCCCCAGGGGGCGACAGATACGCAGTATTTT.

This clone was seen only a few times. The rearrangement joins TRBV28 to TRBJ1-5, with TRBD1 matching over 8 bases. Germline CDR1 reads MDHEN; CDR2 reads SYDVKM. V lost 5 bases and J lost 6; bases outside the gene matches: 6. The CDR3 length is 14 residues. Here the CDR3 DNA reads TGTGCCAGCAGTCTTGGACAGGGTGTTCAGCCCCAGCATTTT. Translated: CASSLGQGVQPQHF. Full variable domain (rest looked up from reference TRBV28 and TRBJ1-5): DVKVTQSSRYLVKRTGEKVFLECVQDMDHENMFWYRQDPGLGLRLIYFSYDVKMKEKGDIPEGYSVSREKKERFSLILESASTNQTSMYLCASSLGQGVQPQHFGDGTRLSIL.

The chain combines TRBV7-8 with TRBJ2-2, with D maybe TRBD1 (6 bases). Germline V gene sequence: CDR1 SGHVS, CDR2 FQNEAQ. With 1 base removed from V and 0 bases from J, the gap between germline ends came to 12 bases. CDR3 length: 17 residues. CDR3 sequence reads: CASSLVRQASNTGELFF. The CDR3 region has the DNA TGTGCCAGCAGCTTAGTCCGACAGGCTTCGAACACCGGGGAGCTGTTTTTT.

V usage is TRBV12-5 and J usage is TRBJ2-1; 11 bases line up with TRBD2. V lost 4 bases and J lost 9; bases outside the gene matches: 8. From germline, CDR1 is LGHNT and CDR2 FRNRAP. The CDR3 totals 15 residues. The CDR3 coding sequence is TGTGCTAGTGGTTGGATAGCGGGAGGGGGTAGTGAGCAGTTCTTC. This sequence encodes CASGWIAGGGSEQFF.

The chain combines TRBV20-1 with TRBJ2-7; a possible D gene is TRBD1 (6 bases). V lost 3 bases and J 0 bases, leaving 15 bases between the germline ends. Germline loops: CDR1 DFQATT, CDR2 SNEGSKA (reference sequence). This CDR3 has 15 residues. This chain's CDR3 is CSASYRGSFSYEQYF. The CDR3 bases are TGCAGTGCTAGTTATAGGGGGTCGTTCTCCTACGAGCAGTACTTC.